This T cell receptor beta chain was profiled in a study of vaccination and CD4 T cells after COVID-19. On this clonotype: Its target is not known.

Cultured CD4+ T cell DNA was sequenced using the Oncomine TCR Beta short-read assay. A single record per CDR3 protein comes from TCRdb applying MiXCR to the PCR reads. The sample carries about 30,000 distinct CDR3 sequences, over 30% recorded once. CDR3 length equals 14 residues. Trimming shortened V by 4 bases and J by 2 bases, and 14 bases separated the two germline ends. CDR1 SQVTM and CDR2 ANQGSEA come from the germline V gene. Noted time point: late sampling 161 to 241 days after vaccination in three convalescent patients. Treatment indicated: roughly 10-day PBMC culture with coronavirus spike peptide pools or control peptides (ViraFEST assay).

The input for sequencing was CD4+ T cells from blood, cultured in vitro, taken about 7 months after SARS-CoV-2 vaccination. The chain combines TRBV29-1 with TRBJ1-1; perhaps TRBD1 as D (6 bases). The sequence was obtained from a human donor who had recovered from COVID-19. CDR3 amino acids: CSVGKRGTNTEAFF. The CDR3 DNA is TGCAGCGTTGGTAAGAGGGGGACCAACACTGAAGCTTTCTTT.